The 8 T cell receptor beta chains below come from one sample, sequenced in a study of neurological immune-mediated disorders. TCRdb re-analysed the 5' RACE reads in MiXCR, keeping a single row per CDR3 protein. The sample yields about 4,800 distinct CDR3 sequences, about a quarter seen once. The sequencing input was CD8+ T cells from blood. Receptors originate from a woman aged 60-75 years with HTLV-1-associated myelopathy (HAM/TSP).

This clonotype is judged medium-sized. The chain employs TRBV20-1 and TRBJ2-7; TRBD1 agrees at 7 bases. The CDR3 spans 17 residues. The germline CDR1 and CDR2 sequences are DFQATT and SNEGSKA (reference sequence). V dropped 6 bases and J dropped 0; count of bases not matched to a gene: 17. Here the CDR3 DNA reads TGCAGTGCCAGAAACTTGGAAGGGGGCAGAAGCTCCTACGAGCAGTACTTC. Amino acid sequence: CSARNLEGGRSSYEQYF.

This clonotype showed up many times. The chain combines TRBV27 with TRBJ2-7, with TRBD1 identical over 11 bases. J gave up 2 bases and V 3 bases, and 3 bases lay outside the gene matches. Germline loops: CDR1 MNHEY, CDR2 SMNVEV (reference sequence). CDR3 size: 15 residues. CDR3 protein: CASSFGTGGTYEQYF. For the CDR3, the DNA is TGTGCCAGCAGTTTCGGGACAGGGGGGACCTACGAGCAGTACTTC.

In its sample, this clonotype ranks as medium-sized. The chain links TRBV12-3 or TRBV12-4 to TRBJ1-1; 9 positions agree with TRBD1. The trim removed 6 bases at V and 6 bases at J, leaving 11 bases unmatched. The CDR3 is made up of 15 amino acids. CDR3 DNA sequence: TGTGCCAGCAGCCTAACGGGACAGGGAATATCTGAAGCTTTCTTT. Amino acid sequence: CASSLTGQGISEAFF.

This clonotype was seen at least ten times. The rearrangement uses TRBV7-2 and TRBJ2-1; the D call may be TRBD1 or TRBD2 (5 bases each). The ends were cut back, 2 bases at V and 7 bases at J, with 15 bases in the middle. Germline CDR1 is SGHTA and CDR2 is FQGNSA. The CDR3 length is 15 residues. The CDR3 sequence is CASSLTVAGTNEQFF. The CDR3 bases are TGTGCCAGCAGCTTAACCGTGGCAGGGACGAATGAGCAGTTCTTC.

The table lists this clonotype with many counts. The V gene is TRBV10-1, the J gene TRBJ2-7, with D possibly matching TRBD1 (5 bases). The CDR3 is 15 amino acids. Germline assignment: CDR1 WNHNN and CDR2 SYGVQD (reference sequence). Trimming left V 0 bases short and J 0 bases short, with 9 bases between. The CDR3 nucleotides read TGCGCCAGCAGTGAGTCGACAGCTAACTCCTACGAGCAGTACTTC. Protein: CASSESTANSYEQYF.

The rearrangement uses TRBV20-1 and TRBJ2-7, with TRBD2 matching 12 bases. J lost 2 bases, V lost 3 bases, and 2 bases had no gene match. From germline, CDR1 is DFQATT and CDR2 SNEGSKA (reference sequence). The CDR3 consists of 14 residues. The CDR3 DNA follows: TGCAGTGCTAGCAGGACTAGCGGGACCTACGAGCAGTACTTC. This codes for CSASRTSGTYEQYF.

V and J are TRBV4-1 and TRBJ1-1, with a possible D match to TRBD1 (6 bases). The CDR3 extends over 17 amino acids. Trimming shortened V by 0 bases and J by 0 bases, and 14 bases separated the two germline ends. The germline CDR1 and CDR2 sequences are MGHRA and YSYEKL. The CDR3 bases are TGCGCCAGCAGCCAAGATCCGGGACAAGGGATGAACACTGAAGCTTTCTTT. This gives the protein CASSQDPGQGMNTEAFF.

This clonotype rates as medium-sized (0.01 to 0.1%). The chain employs TRBV20-1 and TRBJ1-5, with D perhaps matching TRBD1 (6 bases). V dropped 6 bases and J dropped 4 bases, with 16 bases sitting between them. This CDR3 has 14 amino acids. Germline values: CDR1 DFQATT, CDR2 SNEGSKA (reference sequence). CDR3 loop: CSAGEGGTNQPQHF. The CDR3 DNA sequence: TGCAGTGCGGGAGAGGGGGGGACTAATCAGCCCCAGCATTTT.